The clone carrying this T cell receptor (beta chain) was detected once. Libraries were prepared by immunoSEQ multiplex PCR; TCRdb keeps only in-frame clonotypes and omits some of them. Found here are roughly 170,000 clones, roughly 85% of them singletons; the top ten hold under 6.5%. The data stem from a study of blood T cell repertoires in COVID-19. With 4 bases removed from V and 5 bases from J, the gap between germline ends came to 14 bases. The germline V gene encodes CDR1 SGHNT and CDR2 YENEEA. This CDR3 comprises 15 residues. This chain connects TRBV11-3 to TRBJ2-2; the D is unclear. The receptor was derived from a woman aged 45 to 65 with COVID-19, enrolled during active disease. The source material was peripheral blood. The CDR3 coding sequence is TGTGCCAGCAGCTCAACGACTCCGGTTACCGGGGAGCTGTTTTTT. It codes for CASSSTTPVTGELFF.